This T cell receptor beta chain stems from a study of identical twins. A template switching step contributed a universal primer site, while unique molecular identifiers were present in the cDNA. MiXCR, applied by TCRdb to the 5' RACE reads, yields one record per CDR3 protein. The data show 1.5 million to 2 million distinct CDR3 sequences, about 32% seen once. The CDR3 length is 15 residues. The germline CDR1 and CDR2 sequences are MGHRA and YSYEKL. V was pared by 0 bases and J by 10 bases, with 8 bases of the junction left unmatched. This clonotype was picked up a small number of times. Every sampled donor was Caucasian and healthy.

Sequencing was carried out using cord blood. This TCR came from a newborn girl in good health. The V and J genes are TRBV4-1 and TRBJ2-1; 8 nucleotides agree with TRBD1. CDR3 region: CASSQDRTGIYEQFF. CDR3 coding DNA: TGCGCCAGCAGCCAAGATCGGACAGGGATCTACGAGCAGTTCTTC.